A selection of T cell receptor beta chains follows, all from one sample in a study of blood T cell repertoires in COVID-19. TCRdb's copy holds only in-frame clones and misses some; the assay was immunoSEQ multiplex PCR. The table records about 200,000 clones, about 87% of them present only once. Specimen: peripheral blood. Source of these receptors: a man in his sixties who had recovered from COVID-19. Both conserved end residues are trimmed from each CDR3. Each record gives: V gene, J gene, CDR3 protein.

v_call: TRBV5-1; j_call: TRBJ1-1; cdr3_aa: ASRSEGRNTEAF
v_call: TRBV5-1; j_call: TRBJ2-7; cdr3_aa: ASSLVGRVGDEQY
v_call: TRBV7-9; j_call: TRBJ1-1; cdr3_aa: ASSPRTGEAF
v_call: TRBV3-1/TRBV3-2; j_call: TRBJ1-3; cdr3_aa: ASSAGFSGNTIY
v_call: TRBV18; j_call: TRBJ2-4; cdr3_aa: ASSPEIAAKNIQY
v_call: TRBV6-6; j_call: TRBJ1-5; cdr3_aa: ASSSGGQPQH
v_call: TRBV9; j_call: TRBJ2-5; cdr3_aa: ASSGQRGGSQETQY
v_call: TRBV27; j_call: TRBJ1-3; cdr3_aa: ASSLFGGSGNTIY
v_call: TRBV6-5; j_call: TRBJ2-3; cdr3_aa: ASSSAGGTDTQY
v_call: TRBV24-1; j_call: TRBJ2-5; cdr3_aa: ATSDRQSQETQY
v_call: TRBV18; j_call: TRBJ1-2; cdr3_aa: ASTMDSYRNYGYT
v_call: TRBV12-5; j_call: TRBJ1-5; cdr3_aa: ASGLDYQPQH
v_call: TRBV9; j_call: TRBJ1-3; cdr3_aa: ASSVVSSYSGNTIY
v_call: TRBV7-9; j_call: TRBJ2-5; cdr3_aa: ASSLVEGRRETQY
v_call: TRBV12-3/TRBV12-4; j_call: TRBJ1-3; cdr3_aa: ASTATGGNTIY
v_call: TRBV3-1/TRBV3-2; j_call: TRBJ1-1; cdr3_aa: ASSQDPVNTEAF
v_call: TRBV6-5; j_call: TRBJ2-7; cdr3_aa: ASKSPSGGTYEQY
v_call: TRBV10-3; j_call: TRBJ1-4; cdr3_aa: AISGGRPGQGAANEKLF
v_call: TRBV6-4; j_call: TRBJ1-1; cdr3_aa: ASKSTVNTEAF
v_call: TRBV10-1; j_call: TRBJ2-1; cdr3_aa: ASSGPGLAGIGNEQF
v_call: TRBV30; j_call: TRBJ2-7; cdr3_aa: AWSRLGLASSEQY
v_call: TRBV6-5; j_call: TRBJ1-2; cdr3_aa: ASLGLLLWSYT
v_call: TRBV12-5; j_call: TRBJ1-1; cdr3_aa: ASGLGQGGTEAF
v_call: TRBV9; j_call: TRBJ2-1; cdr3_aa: ASSTGTGRSSYNEQF
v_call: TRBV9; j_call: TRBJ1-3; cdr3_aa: ASSLSGAVGNTIY
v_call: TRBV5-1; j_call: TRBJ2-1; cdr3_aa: ASSLTLAGGGNEQF
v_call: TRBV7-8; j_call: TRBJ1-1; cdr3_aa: ASSLEGGNTEAF
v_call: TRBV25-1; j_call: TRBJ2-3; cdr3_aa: ASSVSGGTDTQY
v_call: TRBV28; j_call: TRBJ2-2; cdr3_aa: ATLDRSNTGELF
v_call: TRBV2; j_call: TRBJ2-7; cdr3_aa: ANTDSSYEQY
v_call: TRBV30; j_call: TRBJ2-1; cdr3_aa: ARRTSGGAGEQF
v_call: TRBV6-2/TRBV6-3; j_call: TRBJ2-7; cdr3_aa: ASSYPSVGEVSYEQY
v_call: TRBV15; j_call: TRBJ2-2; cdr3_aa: ATSFSRGELF
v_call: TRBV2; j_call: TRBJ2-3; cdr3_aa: ASSDGQGLDTQY
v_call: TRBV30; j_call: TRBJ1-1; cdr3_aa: AWSLTTEAF
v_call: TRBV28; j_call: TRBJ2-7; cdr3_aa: ASGLGEGEQY
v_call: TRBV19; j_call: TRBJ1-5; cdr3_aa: ASSPTRDRANQPQH
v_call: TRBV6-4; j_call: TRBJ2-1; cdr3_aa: ASSDEAIRGGEQF
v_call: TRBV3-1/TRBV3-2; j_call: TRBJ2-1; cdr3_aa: ASSRNSGGAYEQF
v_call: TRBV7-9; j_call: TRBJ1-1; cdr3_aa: ASSRQGANTEAF
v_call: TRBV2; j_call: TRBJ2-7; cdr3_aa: ASALYEQY
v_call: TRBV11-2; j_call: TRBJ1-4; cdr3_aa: ASSLGGTSGEKLF
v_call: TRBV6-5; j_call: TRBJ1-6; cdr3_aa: ASSPIDRGRSPLH
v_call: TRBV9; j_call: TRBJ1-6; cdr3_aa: ASSPRTENSPLH
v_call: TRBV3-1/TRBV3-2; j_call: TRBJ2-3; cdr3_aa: ASSQTLAGADTQY
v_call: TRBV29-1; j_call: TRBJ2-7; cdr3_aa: SGGGEEQY
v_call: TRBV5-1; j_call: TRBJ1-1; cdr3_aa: ASSQGQGARAF
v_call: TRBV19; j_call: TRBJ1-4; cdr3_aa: ASSRLRDFEGKLF
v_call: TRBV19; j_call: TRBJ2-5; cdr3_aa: ASSLLSQETQY
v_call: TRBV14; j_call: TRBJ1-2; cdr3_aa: ASSQGRDYGYT
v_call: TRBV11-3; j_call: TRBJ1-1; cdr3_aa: ASSLDPEWTGRNTEAF
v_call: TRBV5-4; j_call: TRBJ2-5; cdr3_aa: ASSLGTSGGAGETQY
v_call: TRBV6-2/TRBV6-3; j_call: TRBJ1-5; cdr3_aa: ASSYTLTGAGQPQH
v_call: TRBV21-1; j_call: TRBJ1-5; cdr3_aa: ASTRDRAGNQPQH
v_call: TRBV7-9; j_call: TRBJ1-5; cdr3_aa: ASSLGRGNQPQH
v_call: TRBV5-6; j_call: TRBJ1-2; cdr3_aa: ASSQAGPVYGYT
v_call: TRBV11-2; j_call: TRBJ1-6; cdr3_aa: ASSLLQGLGNSPLH
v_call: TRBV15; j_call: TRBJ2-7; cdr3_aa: ATSRDAAGGGEQY
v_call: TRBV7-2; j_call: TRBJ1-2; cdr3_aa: ASSFQTGEGGYT